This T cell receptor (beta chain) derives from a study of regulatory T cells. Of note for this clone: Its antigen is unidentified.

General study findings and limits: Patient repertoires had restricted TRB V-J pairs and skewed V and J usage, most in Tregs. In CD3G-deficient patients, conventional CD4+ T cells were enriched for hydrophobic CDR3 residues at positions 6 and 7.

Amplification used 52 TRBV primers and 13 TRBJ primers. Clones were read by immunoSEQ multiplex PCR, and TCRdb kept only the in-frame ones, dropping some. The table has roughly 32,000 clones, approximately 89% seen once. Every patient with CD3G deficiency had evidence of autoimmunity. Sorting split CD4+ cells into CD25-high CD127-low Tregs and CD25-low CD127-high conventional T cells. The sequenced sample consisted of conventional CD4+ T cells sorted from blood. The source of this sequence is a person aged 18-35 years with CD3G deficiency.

DNA for the CDR3: TGTGCCAGCCGAGCGAGGGTGAACACTGAAGCTTTCTTT. Translating gives CASRARVNTEAFF. This rearrangement joins TRBV11-2 to TRBJ1-1; D is undetermined. CDR3 length equals 13 residues. CDR1 SGHAT and CDR2 FQNNGV come from the germline V gene. Trimming took 8 bases from V and 0 from J, leaving 10 bases between them.